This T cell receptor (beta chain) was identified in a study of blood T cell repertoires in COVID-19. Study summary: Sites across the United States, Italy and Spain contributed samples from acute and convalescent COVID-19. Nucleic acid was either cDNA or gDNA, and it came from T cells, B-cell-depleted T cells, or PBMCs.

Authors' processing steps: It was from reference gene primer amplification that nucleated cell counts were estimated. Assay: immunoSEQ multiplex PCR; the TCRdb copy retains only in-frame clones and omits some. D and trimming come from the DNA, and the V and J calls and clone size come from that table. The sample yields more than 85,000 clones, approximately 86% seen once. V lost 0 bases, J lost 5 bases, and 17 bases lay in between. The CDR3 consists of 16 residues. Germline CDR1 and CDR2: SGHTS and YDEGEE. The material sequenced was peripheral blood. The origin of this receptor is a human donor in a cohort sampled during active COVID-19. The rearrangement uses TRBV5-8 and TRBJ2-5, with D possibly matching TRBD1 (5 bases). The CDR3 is CASSLGSGMEGETQYF. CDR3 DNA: TGTGCCAGCAGCTTGGGGTCAGGGATGGAAGGCGAGACCCAGTACTTC.